This TCR beta chain stems from a study of CD8 T cells in ankylosing spondylitis. Study-wide points: Blood of patients with ankylosing spondylitis appeared to be characterized by a TCR beta motif of eight or nine highly homologous variants. The authors found the disease-linked clones to be CD8+ and relatively rare in peripheral blood. Matched ankylosing spondylitis synovial fluid reportedly contained a significantly enriched population of disease-linked clones. Previously reported in reactive arthritis synovial fluid and blood were some of the motif variants.

Libraries for TCR beta were made by quantitative 5'-RACE with molecular barcodes. TCRdb recomputed calls from the 5' RACE reads with MiXCR, one row per CDR3 protein. The data contain around 540,000 distinct CDR3 sequences, 9.5% to 15% of them singletons. Looked up from germline, CDR1 is SGHRS and CDR2 is YFSETQ. The CDR3 extends over 15 amino acids. V was shortened by 5 bases and J by 6 bases, with 18 bases between the two germline ends. This clonotype has only a few counts. Its antigen is still unknown. Sequences were obtained from blood, either unsorted or a sorted T cell fraction (not recorded which). This chain uses TRBV5-1 with TRBJ2-1, with D perhaps matching TRBD1 or TRBD2 (5 bases each). The sequence derives from a male donor with ankylosing spondylitis. CDR3 region: CASRASGTGANEQFF. The CDR3, as DNA: TGCGCCAGCAGGGCCTCCGGGACCGGCGCCAATGAGCAGTTCTTC. Full variable domain (remainder filled in from reference TRBV5-1 and TRBJ2-1): KAGVTQTPRYLIKTRGQQVTLSCSPISGHRSVSWYQQTPGQGLQFLFEYFSETQRNKGNFPGRFSGRQFSNSRSEMNVSTLELGDSALYLCASRASGTGANEQFFGPGTRLTVL.